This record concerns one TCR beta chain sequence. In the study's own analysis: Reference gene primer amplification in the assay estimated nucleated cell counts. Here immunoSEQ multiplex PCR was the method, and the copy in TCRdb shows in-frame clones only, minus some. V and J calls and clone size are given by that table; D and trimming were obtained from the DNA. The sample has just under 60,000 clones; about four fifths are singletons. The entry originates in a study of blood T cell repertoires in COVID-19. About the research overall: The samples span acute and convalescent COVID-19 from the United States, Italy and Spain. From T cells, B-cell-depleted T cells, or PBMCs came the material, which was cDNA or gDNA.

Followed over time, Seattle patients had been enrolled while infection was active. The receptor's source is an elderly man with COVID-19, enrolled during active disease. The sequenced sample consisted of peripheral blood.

Here the CDR3 reads CASSTLAGAFNYNEQFF. CDR3 sequence (DNA): TGTGCCAGTAGTACTCTAGCGGGGGCCTTTAACTACAATGAGCAGTTCTTC. The V gene is TRBV19, the J gene TRBJ2-1, with 10 bases matching TRBD2. This CDR3 comprises 17 residues. With 4 bases clipped from V and 3 bases from J, the junction kept 9 bases outside the gene matches. The germline CDR1 and CDR2 sequences are LNHDA and SQIVND (reference sequence).